The source of this TCR beta chain is a study of blood T cells in healthy people across ages. A J-beta primer mix and a sample-barcoded 5' primer were used in a second PCR of about 7 to 12 cycles. TCRdb redid the calling of the 5' RACE reads with MiXCR, one entry per CDR3 protein. Of over a million distinct CDR3 sequences listed, 42% are singletons. Germline V lookup: CDR1 MNHEY, CDR2 SVGAGI. The CDR3 sequence is 14 residues long. V lost 0 bases to trimming and J lost 6 bases; unmatched junction nucleotides: 3. The chain carries TRBV6-5 and TRBJ1-2; 8 bases match TRBD1. The sequence was obtained from a woman between 18 and 30 years old in good health. Sequenced input: blood. CDR3 in DNA: TGTGCCAGCAGTTACTCCAGACAGGGGAATGGCTACACCTTC. Its translation is CASSYSRQGNGYTF.